The TCR beta chain under discussion was sequenced for a study of T cells in Graves' hyperthyroidism and ophthalmopathy. General study points: Ophthalmopathy onset followed model prediction by a median approximately 6.2 months.

Using roughly 9.4 ml of fresh peripheral blood, PBMCs were prepared. About this clonotype: Its antigen remains unidentified.

Germline CDR1 KGHDR, CDR2 SFDVKD. This CDR3 is built from 15 residues. Trimming left V 4 bases short and J 5 bases short, with 16 bases between. Amplification yielded TCR beta CDR3 regions, with RNA transcripts as the source. Carried out on the TCR CDR3, a first-round RT-PCR used the HTBI primer set. MiXCR was run by TCRdb on the multiplex PCR reads, yielding one entry per CDR3 protein. Of roughly 840,000 distinct CDR3 sequences listed, 38% were seen once; the top ten hold 7.5% to 9.5%. The specimen sequenced was blood. The sequence came from a man between 18 and 35 years old with Graves' hyperthyroidism. This sequence joins TRBV24-1 and TRBJ2-5; a possible D gene is TRBD2 (6 bases). The CDR3 DNA reads as TGTGCCACCAGTGACACCAACGGAGGGATGGAGACCCAGTACTTC. This encodes CATSDTNGGMETQYF.